The next 5 T cell receptor beta chains were all read from a single sample in a study of blood T cell repertoires in COVID-19. Method: immunoSEQ multiplex PCR; TCRdb's copy keeps in-frame clones and lacks some. Seen here are 300,000 to 350,000 clones, 90% to 95% observed once, and the top ten hold less than 3.5%. Sample: peripheral blood. Source of these receptors: a woman between 18 and 29 years old who had recovered from COVID-19.

This chain uses TRBV12-3 or TRBV12-4 with TRBJ2-7, with TRBD1 identical over 7 bases. After removal of 3 bases from V and 2 bases from J, the junction contained 1 base not matched to a gene. The CDR3 has 13 residues. This CDR3 reads CASSFQGAYEQYV. CDR3 DNA sequence: TGTGCCAGCAGTTTCCAGGGGGCCTACGAGCAGTACGTC.

The rearrangement uses TRBV30 and TRBJ1-2, with D possibly matching TRBD1 (6 bases). This CDR3 contains 17 residues. CDR1 is GTSNPN, CDR2 SVGIG, per germline (reference sequence). The V and J ends lost 1 base and 2 bases respectively, with 20 bases between them. The DNA for the CDR3 is TGTGCCTGGAGTGCGGGGGGGGGCTGGAGGTTAAACTATGGCTACACCTTC. This sequence encodes CAWSAGGGWRLNYGYTF.

V usage is TRBV29-1 and J usage is TRBJ2-2; 7 bases line up with TRBD1. The germline gives CDR1 SQVTM, CDR2 ANQGSEA. V was pared by 7 bases and J by 5 bases, with 10 bases of the junction left unmatched. CDR3 length: 14 amino acids. The CDR3 DNA sequence: TGCAGCGCACTACTACAGGGGCAGACCGGGGAGCTGTTTTTT. It yields the protein CSALLQGQTGELFF.

V gene TRBV29-1 combines with J gene TRBJ2-3; 7 bases match TRBD2. The CDR3 runs 14 residues. Germline loops: CDR1 SQVTM, CDR2 ANQGSEA. After removal of 4 bases from V and 0 bases from J, the junction contained 4 bases not matched to a gene. As DNA, the CDR3 is TGCAGCGTTGGGGGCGGGGGTAGCACAGATACGCAGTATTTT. Its protein product is CSVGGGGSTDTQYF.

V is TRBV5-4 and J is TRBJ2-2, with 10 positions matching TRBD1. This CDR3 contains 17 residues. Germline loops: CDR1 SGHNT, CDR2 YYREEE (reference sequence). Germline trimming cut 4 bases from V and 5 bases from J; bases unmatched to any gene: 11. For the CDR3, the DNA is TGTGCCAGCAGCGCAAAGACAGGGGGCAAGTGGACCGGGGAGCTGTTTTTT. This translates into CASSAKTGGKWTGELFF.